Shown below are 12 T cell receptor beta chains from a single sample sequenced in a study of T cells in localized non-small cell lung cancer. Sequencing used immunoSEQ multiplex PCR; TCRdb keeps in-frame clones, though not all of them. The sample consists of about 3,400 clones, 22% of them appearing once. The sample was lung tumor tissue, taken before any cancer treatment. Receptors originate from a man aged 18 to 50 with stage II lung adenocarcinoma.

This clone was seen only a few times. The chain uses TRBV9 and TRBJ1-4, with a weak D call TRBD1 (5 bases). V shed 0 bases and J shed 7 bases, with 13 bases lying between them. The CDR3 sequence is 15 residues long. Germline V gene sequence: CDR1 SGDLS, CDR2 YYNGEE. CDR3 in amino acids: CASSVVGTPGEKLFF. CDR3 nucleotides: TGTGCCAGCAGCGTAGTGGGGACGCCCGGTGAAAAACTGTTTTTT.

This clone was recorded a few times. The J gene is TRBJ1-3, the V gene TRBV5-1, with 12 bases aligning to TRBD1. The germline gives CDR1 SGHRS, CDR2 YFSETQ. With V trimmed by 4 bases and J by 1 base, 9 bases remained unmatched. The CDR3 length is 18 residues. The chain's CDR3 is CASSPGQGAAASGNTIYF. The DNA of the CDR3 is TGCGCCAGCAGCCCGGGACAGGGGGCGGCGGCTTCTGGAAACACCATATATTTT. Based on the CDR3 plus reference TRBV5-1 and TRBJ1-3, the full variable domain is KAGVTQTPRYLIKTRGQQVTLSCSPISGHRSVSWYQQTPGQGLQFLFEYFSETQRNKGNFPGRFSGRQFSNSRSEMNVSTLELGDSALYLCASSPGQGAAASGNTIYFGEGSWLTVV.

The V gene is TRBV15, the J gene TRBJ2-3; 7 bases are shared with TRBD2. CDR1 is LNHNV, CDR2 YYDKDF, per germline (reference sequence). CDR3 length: 15 amino acids. J gave up 5 bases and V 0 bases, and 5 bases lay outside the gene matches. The CDR3 nucleotides are TGTGCCACCAGCAGAGACGGGGGGAGTGGAGATACGCAGTATTTT. Translation: CATSRDGGSGDTQYF.

The chain recombines TRBV10-2 with TRBJ2-3, with a weak D call TRBD2 (6 bases). This CDR3 spans 13 amino acids. The V end lost 6 bases, the J end lost 3 bases, and 10 bases lay between the germline ends. CDR1 is WSHSY, CDR2 SAAADI, per germline. Written as DNA, the CDR3 is TGCGCCAGCAGGACTAGTTCGACAGATACGCAGTATTTT. Amino acids: CASRTSSTDTQYF.

V usage is TRBV30 and J usage is TRBJ1-2; D is ambiguous. This CDR3 is built from 15 residues. CDR1 and CDR2 from the germline V gene are GTSNPN and SVGIG (reference sequence). V was shortened by 1 base and J by 0 bases, with 12 bases between the two germline ends. The CDR3 loop is CAWSGREWANYGYTF. The CDR3 coding sequence is TGTGCCTGGAGTGGCCGGGAATGGGCTAACTATGGCTACACCTTC.

The chain carries TRBV5-1 and TRBJ2-1, with 8 bases aligning to TRBD1. The CDR3 has 15 amino acids. With 3 bases clipped from V and 2 bases from J, the junction kept 4 bases outside the gene matches. The germline gives CDR1 SGHRS, CDR2 YFSETQ. CDR3 DNA: TGCGCCAGCAGCTCAATGACAGGGGCCTACAATGAGCAGTTCTTC. Amino acids: CASSSMTGAYNEQFF.

The chain has TRBV6-8 and TRBJ2-7, with 8 nucleotides matching TRBD1. The CDR3 covers 14 residues. V was clipped by 6 bases and J by 4 bases; unmatched bases: 8. CDR1 is MNHGY, CDR2 SAAAGT, per germline. This chain's CDR3 is CASSRDRSGYEQYF. CDR3 nucleotide sequence: TGTGCCAGCAGCCGGGACAGGTCTGGGTACGAGCAGTACTTC.

The rearrangement joins TRBV28 to TRBJ1-3; 8 nucleotides line up with TRBD1. Trimming at V came to 6 bases and at J to 4 bases, leaving 8 bases not matched to a gene. The CDR3 is 15 amino acids. Germline lookup yields CDR1 MDHEN and CDR2 SYDVKM. CDR3 loop: CASSFQGARGNTIYF. CDR3 DNA sequence: TGTGCCAGCAGCTTCCAGGGGGCGCGGGGAAACACCATATATTTT.

The chain couples TRBV5-1 to TRBJ2-1; possibly TRBD2 for D (5 bases). Germline loops: CDR1 SGHRS, CDR2 YFSETQ. The CDR3 is 14 amino acids. V lost 4 bases and J 5 bases, leaving 13 bases between the germline ends. DNA for the CDR3: TGCGCCAGCAGCCAAGGGAGCAATAACAATGAGCAGTTCTTC. This codes for CASSQGSNNNEQFF.

The V call is TRBV19, the J call TRBJ2-3, with 8 nucleotides matching TRBD2. V gave up 1 base and J gave up 2 bases; unmatched junction bases: 5. Germline CDR1 reads LNHDA; CDR2 reads SQIVND (reference sequence). This CDR3 region has 16 residues. The CDR3 sequence: CASSIGTSGITDTQYF. The CDR3 DNA reads as TGTGCCAGTAGTATAGGAACTAGCGGAATCACAGATACGCAGTATTTT.

This clone is large within its sample. The chain carries TRBV15 and TRBJ2-2; D is possibly TRBD1 (6 bases). CDR1 is LNHNV, CDR2 YYDKDF, per germline (reference sequence). This CDR3 is built from 16 residues. Trimming took off 0 bases at V and 4 bases at J, with 12 bases between the two ends. The CDR3: CATSRDRGELTGELFF. CDR3 in DNA: TGTGCCACCAGCAGAGACAGGGGAGAACTCACCGGGGAGCTGTTTTTT.

The sample holds a few counts of this clone. V gene TRBV11-3 combines with J gene TRBJ1-5; 10 nucleotides line up with TRBD1. Germline V gives CDR1 SGHNT, CDR2 YENEEA. CDR3 length equals 15 residues. The junction had 8 bases not matched to a gene; V was cut back by 5 bases and J by 7 bases. The CDR3 sequence is CASSPTGGDGQPQHF. The CDR3 DNA follows: TGTGCCAGCAGCCCGACAGGGGGCGACGGACAGCCCCAGCATTTT. Full variable domain (rest looked up from reference TRBV11-3 and TRBJ1-5): EAGVVQSPRYKIIEKKQPVAFWCNPISGHNTLYWYLQNLGQGPELLIRYENEEAVDDSQLPKDRFSAERLKGVDSTLKIQPAELGDSAVYLCASSPTGGDGQPQHFGDGTRLSIL.